This T cell receptor (beta chain) was identified in a study of read filtering for tumor transcriptome and immune sequencing. For the study at large: Mean patient age was roughly 61 years, range about 40 to 85; approximately 17 male, 14 to 15 female. Per sample, TCR-region reads ranged about 3.5 to 11 million by IR-seq, 85 to 1273 by RNA-seq. Revised staging placed roughly 8 patients in R-ISS I, 15 to 20 in II, six or seven in III. Study observations and caveats: RNA-seq captured clonotypes less deeply and reliably than IR-seq.

From 350 to 500 ng of RNA, a library with molecular barcoded alpha/delta and beta/gamma adaptors was made. TCRdb re-called the reads through MiXCR, storing one row per CDR3 protein. The sample records around 65,000 distinct CDR3 sequences, roughly 19% being singletons. CDR1 and CDR2 (germline): SQVTM, ANQGSEA. V lost 3 bases, J lost 3 bases, and 14 bases lay in between. The CDR3 sequence is 14 residues long. This clonotype has more than one count but fewer than ten. Its antigen is currently unknown. A single base separates this from a much larger clone, so it may be a read error. This TCR came from a donor aged 40 or older with multiple myeloma. The V call is TRBV29-1, the J call TRBJ1-2; D might be TRBD1 (5 bases). Sequencing was performed on a population of CD138-negative cells sorted from bone marrow. CDR3 sequence: CSVEFGGSDYGYTF. CDR3 coding DNA: TGCAGCGTTGAGTTTGGGGGTTCTGACTATGGCTACACCTTC.